The source of this TCR beta chain is a study of T cell responses to AZD1222 COVID-19 vaccine. Assay: immunoSEQ multiplex PCR; the TCRdb copy retains only in-frame clones and omits some. The data hold roughly 180,000 clones, with nearly 95% observed a single time. There are 14 residues in the CDR3. From germline, CDR1 is MGHDK and CDR2 SYGVNS. With 5 bases clipped from V and 8 bases from J, the junction kept 6 bases outside the gene matches. The chain joins TRBV25-1 to TRBJ1-6; 7 positions agree with TRBD1. The material was peripheral blood, obtained 28 days after the second AZD1222 dose. This TCR derives from an adult who received the AZD1222 COVID-19 vaccine. CDR3 in amino acids: CASSLGQSHSPLHF. The CDR3 DNA reads TGTGCCAGCAGTCTGGGACAGTCCCATTCACCCCTCCACTTT.